The entry below gives a single T cell receptor beta chain sequence along with its context. CD8 cells regarded as naive lacked CD45RO, were positively chosen for CCR7, and omitted terminally differentiated effector memory CD45RA+ cells. This sample stems from a study of shared clonotypes between healthy human individuals. Assay used: immunoSEQ multiplex PCR; TCRdb lists only in-frame clones, some missing. Found here are roughly 2,000,000 clones, roughly 94% of them singletons; the top ten hold roughly 1.2%. The germline V and J ends were trimmed by 4 bases and 5 bases, with 18 bases remaining between them. This CDR3 is 15 amino acids long. Germline lookup yields CDR1 SGHDT and CDR2 YYEEEE.

The sequencing input was naive CD8+ T cells sorted from blood. The J gene is TRBJ2-5, the V gene TRBV5-6, with D uncertain. This clonotype was obtained from a man aged 18 to 35 in good health. As DNA, the CDR3 is TGTGCCAGCAGCCAGGTTCAGCCGTTGTTGGAGACCCAGTACTTC. Translating it yields CASSQVQPLLETQYF.